This paragraph covers one T cell receptor beta chain sequence. This clone was seen more than once but under ten times. Its antigen has not been determined. No base-level quality is on record; no much larger clone is a single base apart. This sample was taken from a study of shared clonotypes between healthy human individuals (dated by TCRdb to the early 2020s). In the study overall: A couple of women and a few men aged 18 to 49 years were included in the cohort. For each donor, three plates each were used for CD4 naive and CD4 memory, two plates were used for CD8 naive, and one plate was used for CD8 memory. The study deeply sequenced blood TCR repertoires of several healthy adults to estimate repertoire size and the extent of clonotype sharing between individuals. Different laboratories and diverse techniques were used to prepare libraries and sequence TCR repertoires, to increase sequencing depth and limit assay-specific biases. Each donor's leukapheresis produced roughly between roughly 0.94 and 9.5 billion PBMCs. General study outcomes and caveats: Higher generation probabilities were observed for clonotypes shared by all four sorted-subset donors than for non-shared clonotypes. Across a few donors, 4.5% to 6.5% of naive CD4, around 3.3% of naive CD8, about 2% of memory CD4, and over 0.35% of memory CD8 clonotypes were shared. The genetic and exposure-history diversity represented was limited by the small number of donors. Estimated clonotype richness was generally larger for naive than for memory subsets. Even with the large sequencing depth, rarefaction of the sorted-subset datasets indicated that sequencing was incomplete. Pairwise subsampling indicated that sequencing depth was expected to affect the degree of clonotype sharing among donors. Sampling was restricted to blood, and TCR repertoires in tissue are likely to differ from TCR repertoires in blood.

V is pared back by 0 bases and J by 3 bases, with 8 bases lying between the germline termini. The CDR3 spans 14 residues, from the cysteine through the phenylalanine. Left in the record is the CDR3 DNA by itself, 42 bases read in frame from the first base. CDR1 LGHNA and CDR2 YNFKEQ were looked up in the germline V gene. CD8 naive samples consisted of CD45RO-negative cells that were positively selected for CCR7, yielding a CD45RA+CCR7+ population without TemRA cells. The donors were healthy, HIV-negative adults with no recently reported acute infections or vaccinations. All donors were Caucasian adults living in Nashville, Tennessee, USA. Blood was obtained by leukapheresis, after which PBMCs were separated by Ficoll-Histopaque density gradient centrifugation and cryopreserved in liquid nitrogen vapor phase. Analytical flow cytometry was used to check the purity and quantity of every magnetically sorted T cell population. Genomic DNA was isolated from each sorted fraction and quantified by UV absorbance on a Nanodrop 2000c.

Using the deep immunoSEQ assay, multiplex PCR amplified TCR CDR3 regions from genomic DNA. For each cell subset, the extracted genomic DNA was distributed evenly across all wells of several immunoSEQ 96-well plates, and each plate served as one replicate. For sorted subsets, 200 ng of genomic DNA, equivalent to around 29,000 T cell genomes, went into each replicate PCR. The purified libraries were quantified using a Qubit 3.0 fluorometer, sized with a Bioanalyzer 2100, and then quantified again using the KAPA Library Quantification kit. Each immunoSEQ 96-well plate was sequenced on its own single-read 150-cycle Illumina NextSeq 550 flow cell. The authors' analysis ran thus. The immunoSEQ output contained only junctional sequences without quality scores, so filtering could not match that applied to full-length reads. Sequences were annotated with PyIR, a Python wrapper for IgBLAST v1.9, using IMGT germline references to assign V/J genes and CDR3. Reads were removed for weak V/J assignments (E-value above 1e-6), missing CDR3, stop codons, out-of-frame junctions, or ambiguous translated residues. A V3J clonotype was defined by an identical inferred V gene, J gene, and CDR3 amino acid sequence. Percentage overlap between repertoires was computed as shared unique clonotypes divided by the size of the smaller repertoire. Repertoire richness was assessed with RTK rarefaction, the Chao1 estimator, and Recon v2.1 estimates of unobserved clonotypes. OLGA was used to compute generation probabilities for all TCRbeta clonotypes that the gDNA method yielded from a few donors. The clones in this table, taken by TCRdb from immuneACCESS, are in-frame only. Not every clone is retained; where verified, under half of the shortfall comes from an unresolved V gene, and the cause of the rest is unknown. V and J calls and clone size come straight from that table; D and trimming were deduced from the DNA. Counted in this sample were 750,000 to 1,000,000 clones; 80% to 95% of them appeared once. Together, the top ten hold more than 20% of the sample.

The sequence derives from a man aged 30-40 years in good health. Sequenced sample: naive CD8+ T cells sorted from blood. The meaning of the sample's cell subset or site label: CD45RA+CCR7+. This receptor chain uses TRBV4-2 and TRBJ1-1, with no confident D gene call. The bases are TGTGCCAGCAGCCAAGAGTTCCTCTACACTGAAGCTTTCTTT. The resulting protein is CASSQEFLYTEAFF.